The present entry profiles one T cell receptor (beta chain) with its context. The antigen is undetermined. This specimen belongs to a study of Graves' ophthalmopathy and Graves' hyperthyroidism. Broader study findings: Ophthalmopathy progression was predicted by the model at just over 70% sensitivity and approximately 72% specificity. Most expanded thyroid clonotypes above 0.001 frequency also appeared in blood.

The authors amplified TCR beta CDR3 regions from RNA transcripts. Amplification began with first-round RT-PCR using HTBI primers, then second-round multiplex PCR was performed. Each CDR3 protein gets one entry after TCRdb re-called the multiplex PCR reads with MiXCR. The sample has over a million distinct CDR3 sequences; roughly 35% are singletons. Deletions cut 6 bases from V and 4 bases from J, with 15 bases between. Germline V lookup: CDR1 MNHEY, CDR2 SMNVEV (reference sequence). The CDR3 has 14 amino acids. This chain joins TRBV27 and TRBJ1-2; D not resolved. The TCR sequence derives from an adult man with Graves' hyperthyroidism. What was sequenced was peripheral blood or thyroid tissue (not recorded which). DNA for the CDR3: TGTGCCAGCAGCTCTCGACCCTACGGCTATGGCTACACCTTC. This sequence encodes CASSSRPYGYGYTF.